This is a list of T cell receptor beta chains from one sample in a study of T-cell memory formation after mild COVID-19. TCRdb redid the calling of the 5' RACE reads with MiXCR, one entry per CDR3 protein. This sample yields 150,000 to 200,000 distinct CDR3 sequences, of which roughly 17% are seen a single time; 2% to 2.5% belongs to the top ten. The specimen sequenced was PBMCs or a T cell subset sorted from them (not recorded which). Receptors were obtained from an adult woman who had mild COVID-19 (a few samples of this study predate the infection). Cell type and time point are not known. Both conserved end residues are part of each CDR3. The D gene is left open where the match is weak. Size is stated for part of the rows, as once, few or many counts, or as a class when the clone is expanded.

DNA	CDR3	size	V	D	length	J
TGCGCCAGCAGCTTGGACCAATCCTACGAGCAGTACTTC	CASSLDQSYEQYF	many	TRBV5-1	.	13	TRBJ2-7
TGTGCCAGCAGCTCTGAAACAGGGGGACGAGCTAACTATGGCTACACCTTC	CASSSETGGRANYGYTF	.	TRBV7-9	TRBD1	17	TRBJ1-2
TGCAGTGCTAGAACCACGACAGGGGCCGTCTACGAGCAGTACTTC	CSARTTTGAVYEQYF	many	TRBV20-1	TRBD1	15	TRBJ2-7
TGCGCCAGCAGCTTGGTCACGGGACATAGCTCCTACAATGAGCAGTTCTTC	CASSLVTGHSSYNEQFF	.	TRBV5-1	.	17	TRBJ2-1
TGTGCCAGCAGGACGGCGGGACAGGGAGCCGAGCAGTACTTC	CASRTAGQGAEQYF	.	TRBV12-3/TRBV12-4	TRBD1	14	TRBJ2-7
TGTGCCTGGACACTAGCGGGAGAGACCCAGTACTTC	CAWTLAGETQYF	.	TRBV30	TRBD2	12	TRBJ2-5
TGTGCCAGCCTGGGAGTAGCCACAGATACGCAGTATTTT	CASLGVATDTQYF	few	TRBV25-1	.	13	TRBJ2-3
TGTGCCACCAGCAGAGATGGTCACATTCAGTACTTC	CATSRDGHIQYF	few	TRBV15	.	12	TRBJ2-4
TGTGCCAGCAGTTACTCTTTAGGGGGAACTGGAAACACCATATATTTT	CASSYSLGGTGNTIYF	many	TRBV6-5	.	16	TRBJ1-3
TGTGCCAGCAGCCAAGGGTCGTCCGGGGAGCTGTTTTTT	CASSQGSSGELFF	.	TRBV7-2	.	13	TRBJ2-2
TGTGCCTCGGGGGGGCAGCTGAACACTGAAGCTTTCTTT	CASGGQLNTEAFF	many	TRBV7-2	.	13	TRBJ1-1
TGTGCCAGCGGAGGACAGGCAGTCTACGAGCAGTACTTC	CASGGQAVYEQYF	.	TRBV3-1	TRBD1	13	TRBJ2-7
TGTGCCAGTAGTATACAGAATTCACCCCTCCACTTT	CASSIQNSPLHF	.	TRBV19	.	12	TRBJ1-6
TGTGCCAGCAGTGAGGGCTCCGGGACCACCTACGAGCAGTACTTC	CASSEGSGTTYEQYF	few	TRBV6-1	.	15	TRBJ2-7
TGTGCCAGCAGCCCTAAGTACAGGACCAAAAACATTCAGTACTTC	CASSPKYRTKNIQYF	.	TRBV7-9	.	15	TRBJ2-4
TGCGCCAGCAGCTTACTAGCCCAACCCACCGGGGAGCTGTTTTTT	CASSLLAQPTGELFF	.	TRBV5-1	.	15	TRBJ2-2
TGTGCTAGTTGGACAGGACAGGGCCACACTGAAGCTTTCTTT	CASWTGQGHTEAFF	.	TRBV12-5	TRBD1	14	TRBJ1-1
TGTGCCAGCAGTTTAGCGGGGCTCCCGGGGGATGAGCAGTTCTTC	CASSLAGLPGDEQFF	few	TRBV12-3/TRBV12-4	.	15	TRBJ2-1
TGCGCCAGCAGCCCTATACAGGGTTCCTACGAGCAGTACTTC	CASSPIQGSYEQYF	.	TRBV4-1	.	14	TRBJ2-7
TGTGCCAGCTCCAGGGGGCGGAATGAAAAACTGTTTTTT	CASSRGRNEKLFF	few	TRBV9	TRBD1	13	TRBJ1-4
TGCGCCAGCAGCTTGGAGGGGACAGGGCTCCGCGAGCAGTACTTC	CASSLEGTGLREQYF	.	TRBV5-1	TRBD1	15	TRBJ2-7
TGTGCCAGCAGCATCCGACAGGGTGGCATTCAGTACTTC	CASSIRQGGIQYF	few	TRBV9	TRBD1	13	TRBJ2-4